The 24 T cell receptor beta chains presented below share a single source sample, sequenced in a study of graft-versus-host responses after intestinal transplantation. The assay was immunoSEQ multiplex PCR, and TCRdb's table has in-frame clones only and misses some. This table holds almost 40,000 clones, roughly 95% found once. Antigens for these TCRs are unknown. The sample was unstimulated CD8+ T cells sorted from spleen or lymph node cells, taken before transplant. All receptors come from a human donor who was the organ donor for an intestinal transplant.

V usage is TRBV5-1 and J usage is TRBJ1-2; tentatively, D is TRBD1 (5 bases). CDR1 and CDR2 from the germline V gene are SGHRS and YFSETQ. CDR3 length equals 13 residues. Trimming removed 0 bases at V and 8 bases at J, with 11 bases between. The chain's CDR3 is CASSLDGGDGYTF. Here the CDR3 DNA reads TGCGCCAGCAGCTTGGATGGGGGGGACGGCTACACCTTC.

The chain carries TRBV27 and TRBJ1-2; no firm D call. This CDR3 contains 13 residues. V lost 2 bases and J 6 bases, leaving 10 bases between the germline ends. The germline V gene has CDR1 MNHEY and CDR2 SMNVEV (reference sequence). CDR3 loop: CASSLDKGDGYTF. The CDR3 DNA sequence: TGTGCCAGCAGTTTAGATAAGGGAGATGGCTACACCTTC.

V usage is TRBV5-6 and J usage is TRBJ1-6; D call uncertain. The CDR3 loop spans 13 amino acids. Trimming cost V 0 bases and J 7 bases, with 5 bases left between them. The germline CDR1 and CDR2 sequences are SGHDT and YYEEEE. CDR3 amino acids: CASSLGTNSPLHF. CDR3 bases: TGTGCCAGCAGCTTGGGTACCAATTCACCCCTCCACTTT.

The chain carries TRBV13 and TRBJ2-7; D is perhaps TRBD1 or TRBD2 (6 bases each). Trimming removed 5 bases at V and 2 bases at J, with 16 bases between. The CDR3 is 15 amino acids. Germline V gene sequence: CDR1 PRHDT, CDR2 FYEKMQ (reference sequence). DNA of the CDR3: TGTGCCAGCAGCCCCCCAGGGGAGCGGGCCTACGAGCAGTACTTC. This gives the protein CASSPPGERAYEQYF.

The chain uses TRBV9 and TRBJ2-3; a possible D gene is TRBD2 (6 bases). Trimming took off 0 bases at V and 10 bases at J, with 15 bases between the two ends. The CDR3 spans 14 residues. Germline lookup yields CDR1 SGDLS and CDR2 YYNGEE. The CDR3 nucleotides read TGTGCCAGCAGCGTAGAAGATCCGCGGGGAGCGCAGTATTTT. It codes for CASSVEDPRGAQYF.

The V gene is TRBV30, the J gene TRBJ2-7; D is undetermined. The CDR3 has 10 residues. Germline V CDR1 and CDR2: GTSNPN, SVGIG (reference sequence). Trimming stripped 1 base from V and 5 bases from J, with 3 bases between. The CDR3 loop reads CAWSADEQYF. The CDR3 DNA follows: TGTGCCTGGAGTGCGGACGAGCAGTACTTC.

The chain couples TRBV10-3 to TRBJ1-1, with no clear D. Germline V gene data show CDR1 as ENHRY and CDR2 as SYGVKD. V lost 2 bases to trimming and J lost 1 base, with 5 bases between them. CDR3 length equals 13 residues. The CDR3 DNA is TGTGCCATCAGTGAGCCAGGGAACACTGAAGCTTTCTTT. It codes for CAISEPGNTEAFF.

The V and J genes are TRBV5-6 and TRBJ1-2; the D gene is possibly TRBD1 (5 bases). In germline, CDR1 is SGHDT, CDR2 YYEEEE. V was cut by 3 bases and J by 6 bases, with 18 bases left in between. The CDR3 extends over 15 amino acids. DNA for the CDR3: TGTGCCAGCAGCTGGGGGACCGAGTGGGGTAATGGCTACACCTTC. It encodes CASSWGTEWGNGYTF. The variable domain in full, with the rest retrieved from reference TRBV5-6 and TRBJ1-2, is DAGVTQSPTHLIKTRGQQVTLRCSPKSGHDTVSWYQQALGQGPQFIFQYYEEEERQRGNFPDRFSGHQFPNYSSELNVNALLLGDSALYLCASSWGTEWGNGYTFGSGTRLTVV.

The chain uses TRBV7-2 and TRBJ2-1, with TRBD2 as a possible D gene (5 bases). The germline V and J ends were trimmed by 8 bases and 0 bases, with 8 bases remaining between them. Germline V gene sequence: CDR1 SGHTA, CDR2 FQGNSA. This CDR3 is built from 13 residues. The CDR3 protein is CASSTSSYNEQFF. As DNA, the CDR3 is TGTGCCAGCTCTACTAGCTCCTACAATGAGCAGTTCTTC.

This clone was seen just once. V usage is TRBV5-4 and J usage is TRBJ2-7; possible D gene TRBD1, 7 bases. Germline V gives CDR1 SGHNT, CDR2 YYREEE (reference sequence). Between the trimmed V and J ends, which lost 0 bases and 3 bases, there was a span of 13 bases. There are 15 residues in the CDR3. In DNA form, the CDR3 reads TGTGCCAGCAGCTTGGGGAGCAGGGGGGTCTACGAGCAGTACTTC. Protein product: CASSLGSRGVYEQYF.

The V call is TRBV10-3, the J call TRBJ2-2; maybe TRBD1 (6 bases). Trimming removed 0 bases at V and 0 bases at J, with 11 bases between. The CDR3 has 17 residues. Germline assignment: CDR1 ENHRY and CDR2 SYGVKD. Here the CDR3 DNA reads TGTGCCATCAGTGAGTCGCGTGACAGGTCGAACACCGGGGAGCTGTTTTTT. This codes for CAISESRDRSNTGELFF.

The J gene is TRBJ2-7, the V gene TRBV30; D is undetermined. Germline CDR1 GTSNPN, CDR2 SVGIG (reference sequence). V lost 2 bases, J lost 9 bases, and 14 bases lay in between. This CDR3 contains 12 residues. Written as DNA, the CDR3 is TGTGCCTGGAGTTTAACGATTAACGTGCAGTACTTC. The encoded protein is CAWSLTINVQYF.

The chain links TRBV6-6 to TRBJ1-3, with D possibly TRBD1 on 6 matching bases. The CDR3 is 16 residues long. Trimming shortened V by 2 bases and J by 4 bases, and 15 bases separated the two germline ends. Germline V lookup: CDR1 MNHNY, CDR2 SVGAGI (reference sequence). This CDR3 reads CASSYGRGSLGNTIYF. The CDR3 coding sequence is TGTGCCAGCAGTTACGGCAGGGGTTCCTTGGGAAACACCATATATTTT.

This clone was counted a single time. V usage is TRBV28 and J usage is TRBJ1-5, with D unclear. The V and J ends lost 6 bases and 7 bases respectively, with 19 bases between them. Germline V gives CDR1 MDHEN, CDR2 SYDVKM. This CDR3 contains 15 residues. This CDR3 is CASSQRGEVVQPQHF. As DNA, the CDR3 is TGTGCCAGCAGCCAGCGTGGGGAGGTGGTCCAGCCCCAGCATTTT.

The genes are TRBV6-1 and TRBJ2-2, with D maybe TRBD1 (6 bases). The CDR3 contains 13 residues. The V end was cut by 6 bases, the J end by 1 base, with 6 bases between. Germline CDR1 reads MNHNS; CDR2 reads SASEGT. CDR3 nucleotides: TGTGCCAGCAGGACAGGGAACACCGGGGAGCTGTTTTTT. This codes for CASRTGNTGELFF.

Only one count was recorded for this clone. The rearrangement uses TRBV29-1 and TRBJ2-3; 12 positions match TRBD2. V gave up 4 bases and J gave up 3 bases; unmatched junction bases: 5. The germline gives CDR1 SQVTM, CDR2 ANQGSEA. The CDR3 runs to 15 residues. CDR3 DNA sequence: TGCAGCGTTGCTCTAGCGGGGGGGCTAACAGATACGCAGTATTTT. Translating gives CSVALAGGLTDTQYF.

This clone appeared a single time. The chain couples TRBV5-5 to TRBJ2-7, with D perhaps TRBD1 (6 bases). This CDR3 is built from 14 residues. Germline V gene data show CDR1 as SGHKS and CDR2 as YYEKEE (reference sequence). V dropped 2 bases and J dropped 6 bases, with 15 bases sitting between them. CDR3 nucleotide sequence: TGTGCCAGCAGCTTAGCACAAGGGGGATCCGAGCAGTACTTC. This encodes CASSLAQGGSEQYF.

The genes are TRBV2 and TRBJ2-5, with D hard to call. V lost 4 bases and J lost 2, with 11 bases in between. The CDR3 totals 14 residues. Germline lookup yields CDR1 SNHLY and CDR2 FYNNEI. CDR3 residues: CASSVAFTQETQYF. The CDR3 nucleotides are TGTGCCAGCAGTGTGGCCTTTACGCAAGAGACCCAGTACTTC.

This chain connects TRBV4-1 to TRBJ2-7; 11 nucleotides agree with TRBD2. The CDR3 spans 16 residues. After removal of 2 bases from V and 2 bases from J, the junction contained 5 bases not matched to a gene. The germline V gene has CDR1 MGHRA and CDR2 YSYEKL. In DNA form, the CDR3 reads TGCGCCAGCAGCCAAATTAGCGGGGGGGCGACCTACGAGCAGTACTTC. Protein sequence: CASSQISGGATYEQYF.

As for this clone: One end of the junction is discordant with germline, which a read error may explain. V gene TRBV4-2 combines with J gene TRBJ2-2, with D possibly TRBD2 on 6 matching bases. The length of the CDR3 is 18 residues. Germline-derived CDR1 and CDR2 are LGHNA and YNFKEQ. The CDR3 nucleotides read TGTACCAGCAGCCAGCCGGAGGGGTGGGCAGCGAACACCGGGGAGCTGTTTTTT. Protein sequence: CTSSQPEGWAANTGELFF.

The V call is TRBV11-3, the J call TRBJ2-2, with D uncertain. Trimming stripped 5 bases from V and 7 bases from J, with 17 bases between. Per germline, CDR1 SGHNT and CDR2 YENEEA. The CDR3 is made up of 15 amino acids. CDR3 sequence reads: CASSPWGSKDGELFF. CDR3 DNA sequence: TGTGCCAGCAGCCCGTGGGGTTCTAAGGACGGGGAGCTGTTTTTT.

Turning to this clone: The same CDR3 also results from other DNA sequences found in this sample. The CDR3 region is CASSPSTDTQYF. The CDR3 region has the DNA TGTGCCAGCAGTCCAAGCACAGATACGCAGTATTTT. V gene TRBV27 combines with J gene TRBJ2-3; no reliable D call. This CDR3 contains 12 residues. The germline V and J ends were trimmed by 5 bases and 0 bases, with 3 bases remaining between them. Germline V gene sequence: CDR1 MNHEY, CDR2 SMNVEV (reference sequence).

In this sample, this clone turned up once. V gene TRBV7-6 combines with J gene TRBJ2-3; 12 nucleotides align to TRBD2. Trimming took 4 bases from V and 6 from J; bases not matched to a gene: 5. The V gene's germline CDR1 is SGHVS and CDR2 FNYEAQ. The CDR3 sequence is 15 residues long. The CDR3 coding sequence is TGTGCCAGCAGCTCTAGCGGGGGGGCCTTCGATACGCAGTATTTT. Translation: CASSSSGGAFDTQYF.

The chain recombines TRBV4-1 with TRBJ2-1, with a tentative D call TRBD2 (6 bases). V gave up 3 bases and J gave up 3 bases, with 18 bases separating them. The CDR3 has 17 amino acids. Germline CDR1 is MGHRA and CDR2 is YSYEKL. The CDR3 reads CASSHMGGDSYYNEQFF. The CDR3 nucleotides read TGCGCCAGCAGCCACATGGGGGGAGACTCCTACTACAATGAGCAGTTCTTC.